Following are 5 T cell receptor beta chains from one sample sequenced in a study of cytomegalovirus exposure and HLA in healthy donors. Primers included in the PCR were 60 Vbeta and 13 Jbeta primers. Sequenced by immunoSEQ multiplex PCR; TCRdb stores in-frame clones only, minus some. The sample has about 160,000 clones, 79% seen once; the top ten hold approximately 2.3%. The sequencing input was PBMCs. These receptors were collected from a man aged 35 to 55 in good health and CMV-seronegative.

V is TRBV18 and J is TRBJ2-3; the D gene is possibly TRBD1 (6 bases). V dropped 0 bases and J dropped 4 bases, with 14 bases sitting between them. This CDR3 has 16 amino acids. From germline, CDR1 is KGHSH and CDR2 LQKENI. The CDR3: CASSPPSGQGPDTQYF. The CDR3 region has the DNA TGTGCCAGCTCACCACCGTCCGGTCAGGGGCCAGATACGCAGTATTTT.

The rearrangement joins TRBV2 to TRBJ2-3, with no clear D. Trimming left V 0 bases short and J 4 bases short, with 20 bases between. The CDR3 spans 18 residues. Germline CDR1 and CDR2: SNHLY and FYNNEI. CDR3 protein: CASSEALNRQVLSDTQYF. The CDR3, as DNA: TGTGCCAGCAGTGAAGCGCTTAATCGTCAGGTTTTGTCAGATACGCAGTATTTT.

The chain employs TRBV30 and TRBJ1-2; D remains unclear. Germline-derived CDR1 and CDR2 are GTSNPN and SVGIG (reference sequence). V gave up 5 bases and J gave up 2 bases, with 12 bases separating them. The CDR3 totals 13 residues. In nucleotides, the CDR3 is TGTGCCTGGGAGGCAGCGAGGAACTATGGCTACACCTTC. It translates to CAWEAARNYGYTF.

This clone was counted once. The chain couples TRBV7-8 to TRBJ1-1, with TRBD1 matching 12 bases. CDR3 length: 19 amino acids. Germline CDR1 and CDR2: SGHVS and FQNEAQ. The ends lost 0 bases at V and 3 bases at J; junction bases unmatched: 11. The CDR3 sequence is CASSLAFPGTGGFYTEAFF. CDR3 in DNA: TGTGCCAGCAGCTTAGCGTTTCCCGGGACAGGGGGCTTTTACACTGAAGCTTTCTTT.

This sequence joins TRBV7-6 and TRBJ2-5; a weak D match, TRBD1 (6 bases). With 5 bases removed from V and 1 base from J, the gap between germline ends came to 11 bases. The CDR3 has 14 residues. The germline CDR1 and CDR2 sequences are SGHVS and FNYEAQ. CDR3 coding DNA: TGTGCCAGCAGCATCGGACAGCTCCAAGAGACCCAGTACTTC. Translation gives CASSIGQLQETQYF.